Below, 32 T cell receptor beta chains from the same sample are listed, as sequenced in a study of blood T cells in healthy people across ages. A second PCR, run for roughly 7 to 12 cycles, used a sample-barcoded 5' primer plus a J-beta primer mix. TCRdb independently ran MiXCR on the 5' RACE reads; one entry per CDR3 protein. The sample gives nearly 1 million distinct CDR3 sequences, approximately 50% of which show up once; about 20% is in the top ten. Sequencing input: blood. These receptors were taken from a woman aged 60-75 years in good health.

The chain couples TRBV6-5 to TRBJ2-5; D is ambiguous. The CDR3 spans 13 residues. CDR1 is MNHEY and CDR2 is SVGAGI in the germline V gene. V was trimmed by 8 bases and J by 0 bases, leaving 10 bases between them. CDR3 DNA sequence: TGTGCCAGCCGGATACTCGACCAAGAGACCCAGTACTTC. Amino acid sequence: CASRILDQETQYF.

A remark on this clonotype: The junction and the germline gene differ at one end; a read error may be behind it. The chain couples TRBV7-2 to TRBJ1-5; D gene ambiguous. This CDR3 has 14 residues. The germline V gene has CDR1 SGHTA and CDR2 FQGNSA. The CDR3 coding sequence is TGTGCCAACAGCTTGGCCGGGGACAATCAGCCCCAGCATTTT. As protein: CANSLAGDNQPQHF.

This chain uses TRBV3-1 with TRBJ2-2; 7 nucleotides line up with TRBD2. V lost 1 base, J lost 7 bases, and 3 bases stayed unmatched. From germline, CDR1 is LGHDT and CDR2 YNNKEL (reference sequence). This CDR3 has 14 amino acids. The CDR3: CASSQVRGGGELFF. The CDR3 DNA sequence: TGTGCCAGCAGCCAAGTTCGCGGGGGCGGGGAGCTGTTTTTT.

The chain recombines TRBV15 with TRBJ2-1, with 15 nucleotides matching TRBD2. CDR1 and CDR2 (germline): LNHNV, YYDKDF (reference sequence). J gave up 4 bases and V 5 bases, and 3 bases lay outside the gene matches. The CDR3 loop spans 16 amino acids. The CDR3 reads CATSGLAGGWYNEQFF. For the CDR3, the DNA is TGTGCCACCAGCGGACTAGCGGGAGGGTGGTACAATGAGCAGTTCTTC. Supplemented by reference TRBV15 and TRBJ2-1, the full variable domain reads DAMVIQNPRYQVTQFGKPVTLSCSQTLNHNVMYWYQQKSSQAPKLLFHYYDKDFNNEADTPDNFQSRRPNTSFCFLDIRSPGLGDTAMYLCATSGLAGGWYNEQFFGPGTRLTVL.

The chain links TRBV5-6 to TRBJ2-3, with 9 bases fitting TRBD1. There are 14 residues in the CDR3. V gave up 3 bases and J gave up 6 bases; unmatched junction bases: 5. The germline CDR1 and CDR2 sequences are SGHDT and YYEEEE. This CDR3 reads CASSSGQGWDTQYF. CDR3 nucleotide sequence: TGTGCCAGCAGCTCCGGACAGGGGTGGGATACGCAGTATTTT.

CDR3 protein: CASSPFGLAGDEQFF. The CDR3 nucleotides read TGCGCCAGCAGCCCTTTTGGACTAGCGGGAGATGAGCAGTTCTTC. The gene calls are TRBV4-1 and TRBJ2-1; 13 bases fit TRBD2. CDR1 is MGHRA and CDR2 is YSYEKL in the germline V gene. This CDR3 is built from 15 residues. Trimming cost V 4 bases and J 8 bases; bases outside gene matches: 5.

Worth noting for this clonotype: A junction end diverges from the germline sequence, so it may reflect a read error. This chain joins TRBV25-1 and TRBJ2-6, with D possibly TRBD1 on 6 matching bases. Germline CDR1 is MGHDK and CDR2 is SYGVNS. CDR3 length: 18 residues. Here the CDR3 reads CASSEERGKIAGANVQTF. CDR3 nucleotides: TGTGCCAGCAGTGAGGAAAGGGGGAAGATAGCTGGGGCCAACGTCCAGACTTTC. The full variable domain, rest sourced from reference TRBV25-1 and TRBJ2-6, is EADIYQTPRYLVIGTGKKITLECSQTMGHDKMYWYQQDPGMELHLIHYSYGVNSTEKGDLSSESTVSRIRTEHFPLTLESARPSHTSQYLCASSEERGKIAGANVQTFGAGSRLTVL.

The rearrangement uses TRBV7-2 and TRBJ2-5, with D perhaps TRBD2 (5 bases). The end of the DNA fits TRBJ2-7 better, so the J call may be wrong. The CDR3 has 15 amino acids. Germline CDR1 reads SGHTA; CDR2 reads FQGNSA. The CDR3 nucleotides are TGTACCAGCACCCGAGGTCCCCCAGGACTCCCCGAGCAGTACTTC. As protein: CTSTRGPPGLPEQYF.

The chain links TRBV5-1 to TRBJ2-1, with D possibly matching TRBD2 (5 bases). Trimming removed 3 bases from V and 5 bases from J, with 12 bases in between. The CDR3 loop spans 14 amino acids. Germline loops: CDR1 SGHRS, CDR2 YFSETQ. The CDR3 sequence is CASSWAGRNNEQFF. In DNA form, the CDR3 reads TGCGCCAGCAGCTGGGCGGGTAGAAACAATGAGCAGTTCTTC. Variable domain in full (rest from reference TRBV5-1 and TRBJ2-1): KAGVTQTPRYLIKTRGQQVTLSCSPISGHRSVSWYQQTPGQGLQFLFEYFSETQRNKGNFPGRFSGRQFSNSRSEMNVSTLELGDSALYLCASSWAGRNNEQFFGPGTRLTVL.

This clonotype came up a few times. This chain joins TRBV12-3 or TRBV12-4 and TRBJ2-3; TRBD2 might be the D (6 bases). The ends were cut back, 7 bases at V and 3 bases at J, with 14 bases in the middle. The CDR3 is 14 amino acids. This CDR3 is CASTFTSMTDTQYF. The CDR3 DNA is TGTGCCAGCACCTTCACTAGCATGACAGATACGCAGTATTTT.

In this sample, this clonotype turned up a few times. The genes are TRBV7-2 and TRBJ2-7, with D unclear. This CDR3 has 15 residues. Germline CDR1 and CDR2: SGHTA and FQGNSA. The germline V and J ends were trimmed by 1 base and 0 bases, with 10 bases remaining between them. The CDR3 coding sequence is TGTGCCAGCAGCTTAGGCTTTGCAGGCTCCTACGAGCAGTACTTC. This gives the protein CASSLGFAGSYEQYF.

This rearrangement joins TRBV4-2 to TRBJ1-2; 12 bases align to TRBD1. Germline V gene data show CDR1 as LGHNA and CDR2 as YNFKEQ. The V segment lost 5 bases and the J segment 7 bases; nucleotides outside the gene matches: 14. The CDR3 is 17 residues long. CDR3 bases: TGTGCCAGCAGCTACCAGATTTGGGACAGGGGGCAGGGTGGCTACACCTTC. It codes for CASSYQIWDRGQGGYTF.

In its sample, this clonotype was seen once. The rearrangement joins TRBV7-6 to TRBJ2-6; TRBD1 is a possible D gene (6 bases). V was pared by 6 bases and J by 0 bases, with 15 bases between. CDR1 SGHVS and CDR2 FNYEAQ come from the germline V gene. This CDR3 comprises 17 residues. CDR3 in amino acids: CASRPLSGDSGANVLTF. The CDR3 DNA follows: TGTGCCAGCAGACCACTCTCAGGGGACTCTGGGGCCAACGTCCTGACTTTC.

This chain connects TRBV20-1 to TRBJ2-5; perhaps TRBD1 as D (6 bases). The J call may be wrong; the DNA end is better matched by TRBJ2-7. CDR1 is DFQATT and CDR2 is SNEGSKA in the germline V gene (reference sequence). The CDR3 is 14 amino acids. In nucleotides, the CDR3 is TGCAGTGCTAGCCCTGAACAGGGTTCCTACGAGCAGTACTTC. Translated, it gives CSASPEQGSYEQYF.

On this clonotype: Without the conserved terminal phenylalanine or tryptophan, this CDR3 likely stems from a read error. The limits of the CDR3 on the DNA are not certain, so only TCRdb's listed CDR3 is given. The rearrangement joins TRBV7-2 to TRBJ2-1; TRBD1, as called in the table, went unchecked against the DNA. Ends included, the CDR3 has 15 residues. Germline CDR1 and CDR2: SGHTA and FQGNSA. CDR3: CASRVTRETHNEQLV.

The rearrangement links TRBV3-1 to TRBJ1-6; D is perhaps TRBD1 (5 bases). The CDR3 loop spans 18 amino acids. CDR1 LGHDT and CDR2 YNNKEL come from the germline V gene (reference sequence). V was pared by 2 bases and J by 10 bases, with 24 bases between. This CDR3 reads CASSQHGGWTLTTSPLHF. The CDR3 DNA follows: TGTGCCAGCAGCCAACACGGAGGATGGACATTGACTACCTCACCCCTCCACTTT.

This chain connects TRBV7-2 to TRBJ2-7, with D perhaps TRBD1 or TRBD2 (5 bases each). The germline gives CDR1 SGHTA, CDR2 FQGNSA. Deletions cut 5 bases from V and 0 bases from J, with 14 bases between. The CDR3 runs 15 residues. The CDR3 sequence: CASSRDGDHSYEQYF. Here the CDR3 DNA reads TGTGCCAGCAGCCGCGACGGGGACCACTCCTACGAGCAGTACTTC.

The rearrangement uses TRBV10-3 and TRBJ1-1, with D maybe TRBD1 (6 bases). The CDR3 spans 14 residues. The V gene lost 6 bases and the J gene lost 4 bases, with 15 bases spanning the gap. CDR1 and CDR2 from the germline V gene are ENHRY and SYGVKD. The CDR3 nucleotides read TGTGCCATCAGCGGTCAGGGGATGGGCACTGAAGCTTTCTTT. This encodes CAISGQGMGTEAFF.

This clonotype was detected a few times. The V and J genes are TRBV14 and TRBJ1-2; unclear D gene. Germline CDR1 SGHDN, CDR2 FVKESK. The ends were cut back, 2 bases at V and 4 bases at J, with 23 bases in the middle. This CDR3 is built from 18 residues. CDR3 sequence reads: CASSQFHRSTQPTYGYTF. CDR3 in DNA: TGTGCCAGCAGCCAATTTCATCGATCCACTCAGCCCACCTATGGCTACACCTTC.

A single count supports this clonotype. This sequence joins TRBV20-1 and TRBJ1-6; a weak D match, TRBD1 (6 bases). The V end lost 3 bases, the J end lost 10 bases, and 13 bases lay between the germline ends. The CDR3 is made up of 13 amino acids. Per the germline V gene, CDR1 is DFQATT and CDR2 is SNEGSKA (reference sequence). CDR3 sequence: CSARAPGASPLHF. The DNA for the CDR3 is TGCAGTGCTAGGGCCCCAGGGGCCTCACCCCTCCACTTT.

The sample holds a few counts of this clonotype. This chain joins TRBV20-1 and TRBJ2-1, with 10 positions matching TRBD1. With V trimmed by 5 bases and J by 4 bases, 14 bases remained unmatched. This CDR3 spans 17 amino acids. CDR1 and CDR2 (germline): DFQATT, SNEGSKA (reference sequence). CDR3 sequence: CSASGTGAQKIYNEQFF. CDR3 sequence (DNA): TGCAGTGCTTCCGGGACAGGGGCCCAAAAAATATACAATGAGCAGTTCTTC.

This clonotype showed up many times. This rearrangement joins TRBV9 to TRBJ2-3, with TRBD2 matching over 8 bases. Germline CDR1 reads SGDLS; CDR2 reads YYNGEE. The CDR3 spans 14 residues. V dropped 5 bases and J dropped 1; count of bases not matched to a gene: 3. The CDR3 bases are TGTGCCAGCAGTGTGACTAGCGGCACAGATACGCAGTATTTT. This translates into CASSVTSGTDTQYF.

This rearrangement joins TRBV3-1 to TRBJ2-3; TRBD2 agrees at 12 bases. CDR3 length: 24 residues. V gave up 0 bases and J gave up 2 bases; unmatched junction bases: 24. The V gene's germline CDR1 is LGHDT and CDR2 YNNKEL (reference sequence). CDR3 in DNA: TGTGCCAGCAGCCAAGAAAGGGCGGGAAGGGGTCCGGGACTAGCGGGTTCCAACACAGATACGCAGTATTTT. Residues: CASSQERAGRGPGLAGSNTDTQYF.

This clonotype came up once. An end of the junction differs from the germline gene, which may be a read error. This sequence joins TRBV4-2 and TRBJ1-6, with D uncertain. CDR3 length: 16 amino acids. Germline V CDR1 and CDR2: LGHNA, YNFKEQ. The CDR3 region has the DNA TGTACCAGCAGCCAAGTTGCGAGCTCCTATAATTCACCCCTCCACTTT. Amino acids: CTSSQVASSYNSPLHF.

This chain joins TRBV7-2 and TRBJ1-1; 9 bases map to TRBD1. V was clipped by 5 bases and J by 1 base; unmatched bases: 14. Germline loops: CDR1 SGHTA, CDR2 FQGNSA. This CDR3 comprises 18 residues. CDR3 in DNA: TGTGCCAGCAGCCCGGGACAGGGTTTTCGCGCTTGGAACACTGAAGCTTTCTTT. Its protein is CASSPGQGFRAWNTEAFF. Filled out from reference TRBV7-2 and TRBJ1-1, the complete variable domain reads GAGVSQSPSNKVTEKGKDVELRCDPISGHTALYWYRQSLGQGLEFLIYFQGNSAPDKSGLPSDRFSAERTGGSVSTLTIQRTQQEDSAVYLCASSPGQGFRAWNTEAFFGQGTRLTVV.

The chain combines TRBV12-3 or TRBV12-4 with TRBJ2-4; D is tentatively TRBD1 or TRBD2 (5 bases each). The V end lost 6 bases, the J end lost 15 bases, and 18 bases lay between the germline ends. There are 12 residues in the CDR3. The CDR3 reads CASSHLRGDVYF. CDR3 DNA sequence: TGTGCCAGCAGCCACCTCCGAGGGGACGTGTACTTC.

This chain connects TRBV27 to TRBJ2-6, with unresolved D. CDR3 length: 15 residues. CDR1 MNHEY and CDR2 SMNVEV come from the germline V gene (reference sequence). Trimming pared 6 bases from V and 1 base from J, leaving 10 bases between. The CDR3 spells CASSTPSSGANVLTF. The CDR3 DNA follows: TGTGCCAGCAGCACCCCGTCTTCTGGGGCCAACGTCCTGACTTTC.

The chain links TRBV2 to TRBJ2-5, with 11 bases fitting TRBD2. The CDR3 has 16 residues. J gave up 11 bases and V 6 bases, and 17 bases lay outside the gene matches. CDR1 is SNHLY and CDR2 is FYNNEI in the germline V gene. CDR3 sequence reads: CASRLRILAGEKEQYF. In DNA, the CDR3 is TGTGCCAGCAGACTCCGTATACTAGCGGGAGAGAAGGAGCAGTACTTC.

The chain carries TRBV4-2 and TRBJ2-5; 10 positions agree with TRBD1. Germline loops: CDR1 LGHNA, CDR2 YNFKEQ. With 4 bases clipped from V and 4 bases from J, the junction kept 6 bases outside the gene matches. The CDR3 is made up of 15 amino acids. The CDR3 region has the DNA TGTGCCAGCAGCCTGGACAGGGGGGGGGGAGAGACCCAGTACTTC. It is translated as CASSLDRGGGETQYF.

This clonotype was counted a few times. The rearrangement joins TRBV7-9 to TRBJ2-1; possibly TRBD1 for D (5 bases). The CDR3 runs 20 residues. The germline V gene encodes CDR1 SEHNR and CDR2 FQNEAQ (reference sequence). Between the trimmed V and J ends, which lost 2 bases and 0 bases, there was a span of 23 bases. The CDR3 loop is CASSLPTGPRVVSSYNEQFF. CDR3 in DNA: TGTGCCAGCAGCTTACCCACCGGTCCCAGGGTCGTTAGCTCCTACAATGAGCAGTTCTTC. The full variable domain, with the rest looked up from reference TRBV7-9 and TRBJ2-1, is DTGVSQNPRHKITKRGQNVTFRCDPISEHNRLYWYRQTLGQGPEFLTYFQNEAQLEKSRLLSDRFSAERPKGSFSTLEIQRTEQGDSAMYLCASSLPTGPRVVSSYNEQFFGPGTRLTVL.

The chain uses TRBV28 and TRBJ2-3; possible D gene TRBD1, 6 bases. Germline lookup yields CDR1 MDHEN and CDR2 SYDVKM. This CDR3 has 16 residues. Trimming cost V 4 bases and J 2 bases, with 16 bases left between them. The CDR3 DNA reads TGTGCCAGCAGTTCCCAAGGACAGCTAAACACAGATACGCAGTATTTT. Translated, it gives CASSSQGQLNTDTQYF.

The rearrangement joins TRBV7-2 to TRBJ1-5; possible D gene TRBD1, 5 bases. CDR1 and CDR2 (germline): SGHTA, FQGNSA. The CDR3 runs 15 residues. V shed 5 bases and J shed 4 bases, with 15 bases lying between them. The CDR3 DNA is TGTGCCAGCAGCCGGGGGGGGGAAGGGAATCAGCCCCAGCATTTT. Encoded protein: CASSRGGEGNQPQHF.